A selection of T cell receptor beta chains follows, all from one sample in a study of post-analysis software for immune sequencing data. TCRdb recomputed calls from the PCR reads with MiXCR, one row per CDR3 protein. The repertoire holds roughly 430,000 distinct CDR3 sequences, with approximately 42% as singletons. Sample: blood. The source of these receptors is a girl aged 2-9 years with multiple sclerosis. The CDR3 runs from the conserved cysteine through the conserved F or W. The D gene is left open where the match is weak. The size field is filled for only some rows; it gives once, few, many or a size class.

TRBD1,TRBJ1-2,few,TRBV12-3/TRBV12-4,TGTGCCAGCAGTTTTCGACAGGGGTGGAGCTATGGCTACACCTTC,CASSFRQGWSYGYTF
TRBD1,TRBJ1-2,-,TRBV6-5,TGTGCCAGCAGTTACTCGCGTGGGACAGGGGCCGCACCGGAAACTAACTATGGCTACACCTTC,CASSYSRGTGAAPETNYGYTF
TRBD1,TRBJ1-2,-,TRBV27,TGTGCCAGCAGTCCCTGGGACAGGGCCGCGGCTAACTATGGCTACACCTTC,CASSPWDRAAANYGYTF
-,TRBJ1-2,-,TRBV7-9,TGTGCCAGCAGCTTAGGGTCTACCAGGGGTGCCTCGGGCTACACCTTC,CASSLGSTRGASGYTF
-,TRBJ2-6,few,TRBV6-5,TGTGCCAGCAGTTCAGGGCGGCATTCTGGGGCCAACGTCCTGACTTTC,CASSSGRHSGANVLTF
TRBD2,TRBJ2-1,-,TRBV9,TGTGCCAGCAGCGTCGCGGGAGCTAGCAATGAGCAGTTCTTC,CASSVAGASNEQFF
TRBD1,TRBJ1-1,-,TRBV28,TGTGCCAGCAGCTCCCCAGGCCAGGGGGGGAACACTGAAACTTTCTTT,CASSSPGQGGNTETFF
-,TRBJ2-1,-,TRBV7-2,TGTGCCAGCAGCTTTACAGGGAGCAATGAGCAGTTCTTC,CASSFTGSNEQFF
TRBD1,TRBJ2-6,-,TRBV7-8,TGTGCCAGCAGCCCTGATGACGGATATACCTACAGGGGAGGGGCCAACGTCCTGACTTTC,CASSPDDGYTYRGGANVLTF
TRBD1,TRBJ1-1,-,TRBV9,TGTGCCAGCAGCCCAGGGGGGGGCGAAGCTTTCTTT,CASSPGGGEAFF
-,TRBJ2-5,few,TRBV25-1,TGTGCCAGCAGTGTAGCAAATCAGAGGGCCCAGTACTTC,CASSVANQRAQYF
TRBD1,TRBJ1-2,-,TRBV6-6,TGTGCCAGCAGTGGACAGGGGAGCGGAGGCTACACCTTC,CASSGQGSGGYTF
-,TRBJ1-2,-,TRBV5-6,TGTGCCAGCAGCCCCTATCGGAGTATCTATGGCTACACCTTC,CASSPYRSIYGYTF
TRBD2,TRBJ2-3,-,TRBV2,TGTGCCTGCAGTGGGACTAGCGGGAACACAGATACGCAGTATTTT,CACSGTSGNTDTQYF
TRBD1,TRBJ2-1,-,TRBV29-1,TGCAGCGTAGGGACAGCTAATGAGCAGTTCTTC,CSVGTANEQFF
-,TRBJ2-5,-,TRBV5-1,TGCGCCAGCAGCAGCGAGGCGACCCAGTACTTC,CASSSEATQYF
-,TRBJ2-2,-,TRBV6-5,TGTGCCAGCAGTCTCCTAGCCAATCCTAACACCGGGGAGCTGTTTTTT,CASSLLANPNTGELFF
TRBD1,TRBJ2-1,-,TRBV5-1,TGCGCCAGCAGCTTGTTGGGACAGGGGGCTCATGAGCAGTTCTTC,CASSLLGQGAHEQFF
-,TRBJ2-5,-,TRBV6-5,TGTGCCAGCAGGGGGATAGACTGGGAGACCCAGTACTTC,CASRGIDWETQYF
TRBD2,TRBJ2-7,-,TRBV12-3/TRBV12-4,TGTGCCAGCAGTTCAACTAGCGGATACGAGCAGTACTTC,CASSSTSGYEQYF
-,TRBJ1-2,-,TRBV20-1,TGCAGTGCTAAGAACAGGGAGAACTATGGCTACACCTTC,CSAKNRENYGYTF
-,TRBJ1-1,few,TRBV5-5,TGTGCCAGCAGCTTGACACGGCTGAACACTGAAGCTTTCTTT,CASSLTRLNTEAFF
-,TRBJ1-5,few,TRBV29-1,TGCAGCGTTGAGACAGGTTTGGGTCAGCCCCAGCATTTT,CSVETGLGQPQHF
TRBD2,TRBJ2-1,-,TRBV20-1,TGCAGTGCTAGAGGGGTTAGCGGGAGCGGCAATGAGCAGTTCTTC,CSARGVSGSGNEQFF
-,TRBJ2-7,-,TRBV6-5,TGTGCCAGCAGTTACTCAGCGGTTGGGGCAGGGGTTTCCTACGAGCAGTACTTC,CASSYSAVGAGVSYEQYF
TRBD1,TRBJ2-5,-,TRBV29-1,TGCAGCATTTCCAGGGGGCGGGAGACCCAGTACTTC,CSISRGRETQYF
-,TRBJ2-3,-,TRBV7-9,TGTGCCAGCAGCTTAGCCAGGACTGGCACAGATACGCAGTATTTT,CASSLARTGTDTQYF
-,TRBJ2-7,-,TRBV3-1,TGTGCCAGCAGCCATTACAGGCATTACGAGCAGTACTTC,CASSHYRHYEQYF
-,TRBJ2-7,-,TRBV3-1,TGTGCCAGCGGCCGAGGGGCCGAGCAGTACTTC,CASGRGAEQYF
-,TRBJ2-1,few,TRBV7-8,TGTGCCAGCAGCTTATATGGACACTTGAACAATGAGCAGTTCTTC,CASSLYGHLNNEQFF
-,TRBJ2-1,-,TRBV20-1,TGCAGTGCTAGAGCGTCGGGCCCGTACAATGAGCAGTTCTTC,CSARASGPYNEQFF
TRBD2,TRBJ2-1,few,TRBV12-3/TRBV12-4,TGTGCCAGCACCCGTGGGCGGGGGGACCTCTACAATGAGCAGTTCTTC,CASTRGRGDLYNEQFF
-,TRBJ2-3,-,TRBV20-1,TGCAGTGCTAGCGAATGGGGCGCAGATACGCAGTATTTT,CSASEWGADTQYF
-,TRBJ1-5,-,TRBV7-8,TGTGCCAGCAGCTACGCAGGGTACTATAGCAATCAGCCCCAGCATTTT,CASSYAGYYSNQPQHF
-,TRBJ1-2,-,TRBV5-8,TGTGCCAGCAGCTTGGTCAGGGTCGACTACACCTTC,CASSLVRVDYTF
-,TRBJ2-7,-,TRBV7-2,TGTGCCAGCAGCGCGAACCAGGGCGGCTACGAGCAGTACTTC,CASSANQGGYEQYF
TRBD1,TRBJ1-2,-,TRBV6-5,TGTGCCAGCGCCGTTCGACAGGGGCTTATTGGCTACACCTTC,CASAVRQGLIGYTF
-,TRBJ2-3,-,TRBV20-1,TGCAGTGCAACCAAACCAGGATTGGGCACAGATACGCAGTATTTT,CSATKPGLGTDTQYF
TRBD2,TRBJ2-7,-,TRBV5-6,TGTGCCAGCAGCTTATTAGCGGGGGGGCAACTAACCTCCTACGAGCAGTACTTC,CASSLLAGGQLTSYEQYF
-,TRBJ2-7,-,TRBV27,TGTGCCAGCAGGCCGGGACTTTCCTACGAGCAGTACTTC,CASRPGLSYEQYF
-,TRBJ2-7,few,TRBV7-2,TGTGCCAGCAGCTCCGCTTTACTCTACGAGCAGTACTTC,CASSSALLYEQYF
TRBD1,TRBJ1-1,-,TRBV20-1,TGCAGTGCGAAGGGACAGTTGAACACTGAAGCTTTCTTT,CSAKGQLNTEAFF
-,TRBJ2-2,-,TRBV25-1,TGTGCCAGCAGTGACGCACCGCGGGGTTGGACCGGGGAGCTGTTTTTT,CASSDAPRGWTGELFF
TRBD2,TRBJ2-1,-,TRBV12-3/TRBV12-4,TGTGCCAGCAGCTCCGGACTAGCGGGAGAGCAGTTCTTC,CASSSGLAGEQFF
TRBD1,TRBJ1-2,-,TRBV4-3,TGCGCCAGCAGCCCTTCGGGACAGGGAGGCGGTCATGGCTACACCTTC,CASSPSGQGGGHGYTF
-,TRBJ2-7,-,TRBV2,TGTGCCAGCAGTCGGGCACCCTACGAGCAGTACTTC,CASSRAPYEQYF
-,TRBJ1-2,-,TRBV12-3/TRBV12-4,TGTGCCAGCACTCGGAGGAGCCGCTATGGCTACACCTTC,CASTRRSRYGYTF
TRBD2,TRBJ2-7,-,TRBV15,TGTGCCACCAGCAAGCCCCTGACTAGCGGGAAGGACGAGCAGTACTTC,CATSKPLTSGKDEQYF
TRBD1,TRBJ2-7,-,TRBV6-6,TGTGCCAGCGGCCCCGGGACAGATCCTTACGAGCAGTACTTC,CASGPGTDPYEQYF
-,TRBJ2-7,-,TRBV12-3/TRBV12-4,TGTGCCAGCAGTTCGAACCGGGGAGCTTCCTACGAGCAGTACTTC,CASSSNRGASYEQYF
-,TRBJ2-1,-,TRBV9,TGTGCCAGCGGGTTCACCTGGGACCCCTCGGTCAATGAGCAGTTCTTC,CASGFTWDPSVNEQFF
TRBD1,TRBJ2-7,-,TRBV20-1,TGCAGTGCTAGGAGGACAGGGACCTCCTACGAGCAGTACTTC,CSARRTGTSYEQYF